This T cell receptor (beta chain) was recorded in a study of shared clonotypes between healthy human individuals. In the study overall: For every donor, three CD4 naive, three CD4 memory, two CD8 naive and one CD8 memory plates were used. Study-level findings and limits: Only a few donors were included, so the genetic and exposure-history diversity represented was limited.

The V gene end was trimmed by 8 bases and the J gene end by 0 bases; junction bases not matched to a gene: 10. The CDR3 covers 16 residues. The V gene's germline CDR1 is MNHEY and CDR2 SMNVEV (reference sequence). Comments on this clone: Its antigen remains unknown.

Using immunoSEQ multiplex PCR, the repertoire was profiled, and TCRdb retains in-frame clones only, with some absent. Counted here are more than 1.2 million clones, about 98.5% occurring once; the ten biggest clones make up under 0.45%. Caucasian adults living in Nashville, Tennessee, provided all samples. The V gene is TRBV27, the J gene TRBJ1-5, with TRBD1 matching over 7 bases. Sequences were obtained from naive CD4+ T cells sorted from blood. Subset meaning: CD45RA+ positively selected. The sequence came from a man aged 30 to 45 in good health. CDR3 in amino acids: CASGPQGSGSNQPQHF. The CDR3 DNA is TGTGCCAGCGGACCACAGGGGAGCGGTAGCAATCAGCCCCAGCATTTT.